This passage covers 8 T cell receptor beta chains from one sample sequenced in a study of cytomegalovirus exposure and HLA in healthy donors (TCRdb year 2017). The protocol used for the library was the immunoSEQ multiplex PCR assay. A mixture of 60 forward primers for TCR Vbeta segments and 13 reverse primers for TCR Jbeta segments was used in the multiplex PCR. Held by TCRdb, this immuneACCESS table contains in-frame sequences only and omits some clones. Under half of the omission traces to an unresolved V gene where checked; the cause of the rest is unknown. The sample table shows about 76,000 clones, and 72% are seen once. The ten largest clonotypes hold roughly 4.4% of the sample. The sample comprised PBMCs. The receptors here all came from a man between 60 and 70 years old in good health and CMV-seropositive.

This rearrangement joins TRBV27 to TRBJ1-6; D is ambiguous. The CDR3 contains 14 residues. Trimming stripped 7 bases from V and 10 bases from J, with 17 bases between. Germline CDR1 reads MNHEY; CDR2 reads SMNVEV (reference sequence). The CDR3: CASKTPLYSSPLHF. In DNA form, the CDR3 reads TGTGCCAGCAAAACGCCACTTTATTCCTCACCCCTCCACTTT.

This clone was seen only once. CDR3 sequence reads: CASSPRGKRSYEQYF. CDR3 nucleotides: TGTGCCAGCAGCCCGCGGGGCAAAAGGTCCTACGAGCAGTACTTC. The chain is built from TRBV7-9 and TRBJ2-7, with D possibly TRBD2 on 6 matching bases. Trimming left V 5 bases short and J 1 base short, with 15 bases between. The germline gives CDR1 SEHNR, CDR2 FQNEAQ (reference sequence). The CDR3 runs to 15 residues.

This clone occurred once. The rearrangement uses TRBV28 and TRBJ1-1, with a weak D call TRBD1 (5 bases). The CDR3 extends over 16 amino acids. The V gene lost 6 bases and the J gene lost 5 bases, with 22 bases spanning the gap. Germline lookup yields CDR1 MDHEN and CDR2 SYDVKM. CDR3 DNA sequence: TGTGCCAGCAGCCATCTAGGAGGGGCGGAGGAAACTGAAGCTTTCTTT. It translates to CASSHLGGAEETEAFF.

This clone was seen once. The chain links TRBV15 to TRBJ1-2, with D possibly being TRBD1 (6 bases). The CDR3 extends over 15 amino acids. CDR1 is LNHNV, CDR2 YYDKDF, per germline (reference sequence). V was shortened by 5 bases and J by 7 bases, with 20 bases between the two germline ends. CDR3 in DNA: TGTGCCACCAGCGAAAGCCAGGGGTCCCGCGGTGGCTACACCTTC. This gives the protein CATSESQGSRGGYTF. Full variable domain (outside the CDR3, taken from reference TRBV15 and TRBJ1-2): DAMVIQNPRYQVTQFGKPVTLSCSQTLNHNVMYWYQQKSSQAPKLLFHYYDKDFNNEADTPDNFQSRRPNTSFCFLDIRSPGLGDTAMYLCATSESQGSRGGYTFGSGTRLTVV.

The V call is TRBV5-1, the J call TRBJ2-3, with D tentatively TRBD2 (6 bases). Trimming pared 1 base from V and 3 bases from J, leaving 12 bases between. CDR1 and CDR2 from the germline V gene are SGHRS and YFSETQ. This CDR3 contains 15 residues. The CDR3: CASSLNSGNTDTQYF. The CDR3 DNA reads TGCGCCAGCAGCTTGAATAGCGGAAATACAGATACGCAGTATTTT.

This clone was seen only once. The J gene is TRBJ2-5, the V gene TRBV19; D not resolved. Germline V gene data show CDR1 as LNHDA and CDR2 as SQIVND (reference sequence). The CDR3 is made up of 14 amino acids. Deletions cut 5 bases from V and 4 bases from J, with 14 bases between. CDR3 residues: CASSHPSIPETQYF. CDR3 DNA sequence: TGTGCCAGTAGTCATCCATCAATTCCAGAGACCCAGTACTTC.

The gene calls are TRBV11-2 and TRBJ2-5; TRBD2 might be the D (6 bases). Trimming pared 6 bases from V and 2 bases from J, leaving 16 bases between. Germline-derived CDR1 and CDR2 are SGHAT and FQNNGV. The CDR3 contains 15 residues. This chain's CDR3 is CASSKIGGVQETQYF. The CDR3 nucleotides read TGTGCCAGCAGTAAAATAGGAGGGGTACAAGAGACCCAGTACTTC.

This chain links TRBV5-1 with TRBJ2-7, with 9 bases lining up with TRBD2. Trimming cost V 3 bases and J 3 bases; bases outside gene matches: 7. The CDR3 extends over 15 amino acids. CDR1 and CDR2 (germline): SGHRS, YFSETQ. The CDR3 region has the DNA TGCGCCAGCAGCTCCCAGCGGGGGGCTGGCTACGAGCAGTACTTC. Protein: CASSSQRGAGYEQYF.